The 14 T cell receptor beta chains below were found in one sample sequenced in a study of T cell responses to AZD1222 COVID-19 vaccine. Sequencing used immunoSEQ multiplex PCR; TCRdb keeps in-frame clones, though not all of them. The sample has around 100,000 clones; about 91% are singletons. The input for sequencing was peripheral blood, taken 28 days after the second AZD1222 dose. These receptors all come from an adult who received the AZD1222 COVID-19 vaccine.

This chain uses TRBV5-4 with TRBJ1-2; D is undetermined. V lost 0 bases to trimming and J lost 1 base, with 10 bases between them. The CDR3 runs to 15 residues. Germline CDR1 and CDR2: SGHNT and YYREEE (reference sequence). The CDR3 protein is CASSLGAASNYGYTF. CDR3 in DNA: TGTGCCAGCAGCTTGGGGGCAGCTAGTAACTATGGCTACACCTTC.

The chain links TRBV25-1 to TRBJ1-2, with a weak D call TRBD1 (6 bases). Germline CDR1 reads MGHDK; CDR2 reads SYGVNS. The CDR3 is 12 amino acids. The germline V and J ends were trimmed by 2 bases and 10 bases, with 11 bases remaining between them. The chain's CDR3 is CASSEQGLFYTF. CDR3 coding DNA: TGTGCCAGCAGTGAACAGGGGCTGTTCTACACCTTC.

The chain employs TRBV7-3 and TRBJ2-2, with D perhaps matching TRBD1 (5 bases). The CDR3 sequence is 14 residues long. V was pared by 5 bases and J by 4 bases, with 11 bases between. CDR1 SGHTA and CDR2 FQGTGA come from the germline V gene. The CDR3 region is CASSTRATTGELFF. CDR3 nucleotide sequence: TGTGCCAGCAGCACCAGGGCTACCACCGGGGAGCTGTTTTTT.

CDR3 residues: CASSQGHYEQYF. DNA for the CDR3: TGTGCCAGCAGCCAGGGGCACTACGAGCAGTACTTC. The genes are TRBV7-2 and TRBJ2-7; D might be TRBD1 (6 bases). Trimming removed 5 bases from V and 3 bases from J, with 8 bases in between. This CDR3 comprises 12 residues. Germline V gives CDR1 SGHTA, CDR2 FQGNSA. Filled out from reference TRBV7-2 and TRBJ2-7, the complete variable domain reads GAGVSQSPSNKVTEKGKDVELRCDPISGHTALYWYRQSLGQGLEFLIYFQGNSAPDKSGLPSDRFSAERTGGSVSTLTIQRTQQEDSAVYLCASSQGHYEQYFGPGTRLTVT.

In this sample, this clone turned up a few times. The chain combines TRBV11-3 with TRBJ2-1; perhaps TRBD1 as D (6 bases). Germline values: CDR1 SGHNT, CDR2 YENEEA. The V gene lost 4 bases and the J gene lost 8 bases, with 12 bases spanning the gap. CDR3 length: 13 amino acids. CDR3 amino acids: CASSYTQGYEQFF. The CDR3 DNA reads TGTGCCAGCAGCTACACTCAGGGGTATGAGCAGTTCTTC.

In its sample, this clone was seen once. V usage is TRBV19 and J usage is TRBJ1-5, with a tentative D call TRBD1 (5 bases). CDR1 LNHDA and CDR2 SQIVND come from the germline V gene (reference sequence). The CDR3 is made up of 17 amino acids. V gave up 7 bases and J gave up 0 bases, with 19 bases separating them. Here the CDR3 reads CASKTIGDAYSNQPQHF. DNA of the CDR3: TGTGCCAGTAAGACCATAGGGGACGCCTATAGCAATCAGCCCCAGCATTTT.

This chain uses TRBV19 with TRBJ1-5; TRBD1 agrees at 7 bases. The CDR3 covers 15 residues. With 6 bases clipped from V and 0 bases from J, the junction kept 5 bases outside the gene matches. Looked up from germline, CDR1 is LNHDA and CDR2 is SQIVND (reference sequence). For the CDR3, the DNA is TGTGCCAGTAGGGGGACAGACTATAGCAATCAGCCCCAGCATTTT. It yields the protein CASRGTDYSNQPQHF. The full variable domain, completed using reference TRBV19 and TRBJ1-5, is DGGITQSPKYLFRKEGQNVTLSCEQNLNHDAMYWYRQDPGQGLRLIYYSQIVNDFQKGDIAEGYSVSREKKESFPLTVTSAQKNPTAFYLCASRGTDYSNQPQHFGDGTRLSIL.

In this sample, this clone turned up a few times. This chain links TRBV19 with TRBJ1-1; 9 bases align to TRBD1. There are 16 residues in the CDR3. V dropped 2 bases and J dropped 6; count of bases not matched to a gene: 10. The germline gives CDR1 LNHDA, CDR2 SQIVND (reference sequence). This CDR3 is CASSILGTGNGAEAFF. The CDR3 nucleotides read TGTGCCAGTAGTATATTGGGGACAGGGAACGGGGCTGAAGCTTTCTTT.

The CDR3 spells CASSEGLGAAFF. CDR3 DNA sequence: TGTGCCAGCAGTGAAGGACTCGGTGCGGCTTTCTTT. The rearrangement uses TRBV2 and TRBJ1-1; D is undetermined. Germline V gene data show CDR1 as SNHLY and CDR2 as FYNNEI. The CDR3 has 12 amino acids. The germline V and J ends were trimmed by 1 base and 11 bases, with 11 bases remaining between them.

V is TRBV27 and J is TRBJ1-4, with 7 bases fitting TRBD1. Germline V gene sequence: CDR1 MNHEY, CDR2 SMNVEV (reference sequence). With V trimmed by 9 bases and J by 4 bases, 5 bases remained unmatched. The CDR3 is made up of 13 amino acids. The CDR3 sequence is CASAGTVNEKLFF. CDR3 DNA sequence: TGTGCCAGTGCCGGGACAGTTAATGAAAAACTGTTTTTT.

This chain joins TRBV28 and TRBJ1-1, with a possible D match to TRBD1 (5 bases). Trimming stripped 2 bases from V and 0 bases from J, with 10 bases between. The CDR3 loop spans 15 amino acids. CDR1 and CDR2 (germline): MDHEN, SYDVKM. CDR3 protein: CASSLGPGMNTEAFF. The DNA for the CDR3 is TGTGCCAGCAGTTTAGGTCCAGGGATGAACACTGAAGCTTTCTTT.

The CDR3 DNA reads TGTGCCATCAGTGCCGCTTTTGCGAACACCGGGGAGCTGTTTTTT. Translated, it gives CAISAAFANTGELFF. This rearrangement joins TRBV10-3 to TRBJ2-2; the D is unclear. V gave up 4 bases and J gave up 0 bases, with 9 bases separating them. CDR1 is ENHRY and CDR2 is SYGVKD in the germline V gene. This CDR3 is 15 amino acids long.

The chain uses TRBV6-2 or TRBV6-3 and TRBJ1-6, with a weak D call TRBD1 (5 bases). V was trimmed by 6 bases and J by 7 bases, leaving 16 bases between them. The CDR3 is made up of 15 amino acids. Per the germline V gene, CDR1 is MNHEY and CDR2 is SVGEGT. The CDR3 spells CASSPLGQGNSPLHF. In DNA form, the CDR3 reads TGTGCCAGCAGCCCCCTAGGCCAGGGCAATTCACCCCTCCACTTT.

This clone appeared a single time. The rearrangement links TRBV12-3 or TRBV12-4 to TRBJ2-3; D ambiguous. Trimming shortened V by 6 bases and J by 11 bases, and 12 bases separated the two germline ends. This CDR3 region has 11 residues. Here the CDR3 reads CASRASWVQYF. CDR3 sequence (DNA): TGTGCCAGCAGGGCCTCTTGGGTGCAGTATTTT.